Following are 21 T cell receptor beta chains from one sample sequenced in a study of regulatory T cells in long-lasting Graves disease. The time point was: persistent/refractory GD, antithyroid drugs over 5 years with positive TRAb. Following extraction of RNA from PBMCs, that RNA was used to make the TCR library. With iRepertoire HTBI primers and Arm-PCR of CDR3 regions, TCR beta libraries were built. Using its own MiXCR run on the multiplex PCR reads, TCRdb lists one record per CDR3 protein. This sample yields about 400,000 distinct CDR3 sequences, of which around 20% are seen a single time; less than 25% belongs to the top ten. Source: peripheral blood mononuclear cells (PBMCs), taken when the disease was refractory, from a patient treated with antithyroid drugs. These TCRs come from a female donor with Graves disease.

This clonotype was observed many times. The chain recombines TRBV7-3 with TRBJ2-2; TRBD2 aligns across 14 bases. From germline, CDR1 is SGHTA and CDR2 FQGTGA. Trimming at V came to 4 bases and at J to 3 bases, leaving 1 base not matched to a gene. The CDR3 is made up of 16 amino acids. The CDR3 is CASSWTSGRYTGELFF. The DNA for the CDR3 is TGTGCCAGCAGCTGGACTAGCGGGAGGTACACCGGGGAGCTGTTTTTT. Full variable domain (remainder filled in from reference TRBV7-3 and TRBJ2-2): GAGVSQTPSNKVTEKGKYVELRCDPISGHTALYWYRQSLGQGPEFLIYFQGTGAADDSGLPNDRFFAVRPEGSVSTLKIQRTERGDSAVYLCASSWTSGRYTGELFFGEGSRLTVL.

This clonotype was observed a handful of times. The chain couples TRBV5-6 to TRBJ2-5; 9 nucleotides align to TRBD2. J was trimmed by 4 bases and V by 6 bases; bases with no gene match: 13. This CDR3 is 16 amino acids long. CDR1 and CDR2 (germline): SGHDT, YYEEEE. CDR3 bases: TGTGCCAGCACCTCGGCGGGCGGCGGGAGGGGAGAGACCCAGTACTTC. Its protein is CASTSAGGGRGETQYF.

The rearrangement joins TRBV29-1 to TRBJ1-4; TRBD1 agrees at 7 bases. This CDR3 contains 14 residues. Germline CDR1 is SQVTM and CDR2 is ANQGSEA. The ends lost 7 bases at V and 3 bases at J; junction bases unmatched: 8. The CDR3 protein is CSGQGVPPNEKLFF. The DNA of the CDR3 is TGCAGCGGACAGGGAGTACCACCTAATGAAAAACTGTTTTTT.

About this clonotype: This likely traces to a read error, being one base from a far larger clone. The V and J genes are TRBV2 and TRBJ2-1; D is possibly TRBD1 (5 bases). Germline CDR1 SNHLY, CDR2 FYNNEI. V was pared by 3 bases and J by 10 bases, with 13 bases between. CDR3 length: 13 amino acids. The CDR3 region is CASSEGRAYEQFF. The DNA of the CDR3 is TGTGCCAGCAGTGAGGGCAGGGCCTACGAGCAGTTCTTC.

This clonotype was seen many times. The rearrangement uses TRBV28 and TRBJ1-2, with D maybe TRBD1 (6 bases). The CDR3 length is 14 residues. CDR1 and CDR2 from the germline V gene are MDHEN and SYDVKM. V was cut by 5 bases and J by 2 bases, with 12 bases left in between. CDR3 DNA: TGTGCCAGCAGTGAAGGACAGAAGAACTATGGCTACACCTTC. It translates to CASSEGQKNYGYTF.

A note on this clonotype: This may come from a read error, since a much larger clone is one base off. CDR3 bases: TGTGCCAGCAGCCCCTTTGAACAGGGGCAGGGGTCCCAGCATTTT. Amino acids: CASSPFEQGQGSQHF. The rearrangement uses TRBV7-2 and TRBJ1-5; 7 nucleotides agree with TRBD1. With V trimmed by 5 bases and J by 11 bases, 15 bases remained unmatched. The CDR3 is 15 amino acids. Germline V gene sequence: CDR1 SGHTA, CDR2 FQGNSA.

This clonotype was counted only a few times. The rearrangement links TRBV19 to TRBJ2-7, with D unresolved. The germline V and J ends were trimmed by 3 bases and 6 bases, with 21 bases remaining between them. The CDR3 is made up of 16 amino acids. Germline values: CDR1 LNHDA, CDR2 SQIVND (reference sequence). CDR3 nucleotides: TGTGCCAGTAGTATTAGCTCGACCGCGACCAGTATCGAGCAGTACTTC. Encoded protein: CASSISSTATSIEQYF.

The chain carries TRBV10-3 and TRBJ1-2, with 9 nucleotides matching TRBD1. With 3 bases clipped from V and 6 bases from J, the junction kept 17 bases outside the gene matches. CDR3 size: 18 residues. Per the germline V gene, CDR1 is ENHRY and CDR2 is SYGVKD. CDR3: CAISDRYSGGTGYDGYTF. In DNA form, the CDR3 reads TGTGCCATCAGTGACCGTTACTCCGGGGGGACAGGGTATGATGGCTACACCTTC.

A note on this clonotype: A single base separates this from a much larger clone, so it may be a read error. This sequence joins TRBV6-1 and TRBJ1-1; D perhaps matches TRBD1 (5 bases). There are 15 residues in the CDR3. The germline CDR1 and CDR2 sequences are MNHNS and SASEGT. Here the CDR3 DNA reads TGTGCCAGCAGCGGTCTTTCCCGACAGAACACTGGAGCTTTCTTT. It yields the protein CASSGLSRQNTGAFF.

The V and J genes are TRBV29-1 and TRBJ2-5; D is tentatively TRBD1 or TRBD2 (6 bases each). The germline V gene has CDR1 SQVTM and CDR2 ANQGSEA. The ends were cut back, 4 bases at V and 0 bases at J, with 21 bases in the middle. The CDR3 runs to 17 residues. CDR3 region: CSVVWFGGGVYQETQYF. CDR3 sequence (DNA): TGCAGCGTTGTATGGTTCGGAGGGGGTGTGTACCAAGAGACCCAGTACTTC.

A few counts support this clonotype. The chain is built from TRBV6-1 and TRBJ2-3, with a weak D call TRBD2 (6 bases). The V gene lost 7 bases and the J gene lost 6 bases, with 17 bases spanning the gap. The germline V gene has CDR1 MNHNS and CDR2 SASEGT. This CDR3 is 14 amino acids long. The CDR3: CASTMGLATDTQYF. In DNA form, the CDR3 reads TGTGCCAGCACCATGGGGCTAGCGACCGATACGCAGTATTTT.

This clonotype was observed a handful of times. Here the CDR3 reads CATSRGRDYSYEQYF. The CDR3 DNA follows: TGTGCCACCAGCAGAGGCCGGGACTACTCCTACGAGCAGTACTTC. The chain uses TRBV15 and TRBJ2-7; the match to TRBD2 covers 7 bases. Germline V gene data show CDR1 as LNHNV and CDR2 as YYDKDF (reference sequence). The CDR3 covers 15 residues. With V trimmed by 1 base and J by 0 bases, 3 bases remained unmatched.

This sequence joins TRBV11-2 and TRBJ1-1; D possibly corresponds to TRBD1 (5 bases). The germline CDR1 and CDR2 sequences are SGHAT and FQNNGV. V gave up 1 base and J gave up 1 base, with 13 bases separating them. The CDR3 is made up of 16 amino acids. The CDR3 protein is CASSLGGRVTNTEAFF. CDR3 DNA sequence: TGTGCCAGCAGCTTAGGAGGCAGGGTAACGAACACTGAAGCTTTCTTT.

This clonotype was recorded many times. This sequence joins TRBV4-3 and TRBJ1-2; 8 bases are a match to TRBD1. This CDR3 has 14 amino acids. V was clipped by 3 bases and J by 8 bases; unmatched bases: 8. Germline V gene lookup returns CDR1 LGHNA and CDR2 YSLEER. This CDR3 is CASSHSDRVDGYTF. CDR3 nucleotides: TGCGCCAGCAGCCACTCGGACAGGGTCGACGGCTACACCTTC.

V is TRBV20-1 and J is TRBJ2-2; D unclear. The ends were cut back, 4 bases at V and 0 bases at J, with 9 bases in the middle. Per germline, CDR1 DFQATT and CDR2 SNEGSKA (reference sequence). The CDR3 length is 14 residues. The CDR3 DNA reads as TGCAGTGCTACGAGGATAGCGAACACCGGGGAGCTGTTTTTT. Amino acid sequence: CSATRIANTGELFF.

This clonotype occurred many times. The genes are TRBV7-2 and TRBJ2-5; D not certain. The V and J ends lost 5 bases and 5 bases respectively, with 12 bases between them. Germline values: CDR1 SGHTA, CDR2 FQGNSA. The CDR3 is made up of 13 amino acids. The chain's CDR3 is CASSRSDGETQYF. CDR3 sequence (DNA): TGTGCCAGCAGCAGGTCCGATGGTGAGACCCAGTACTTC.

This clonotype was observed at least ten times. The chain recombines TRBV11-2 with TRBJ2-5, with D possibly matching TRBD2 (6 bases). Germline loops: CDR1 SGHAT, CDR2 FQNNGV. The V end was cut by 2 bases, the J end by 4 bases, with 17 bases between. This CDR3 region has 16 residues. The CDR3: CASSLNRGGSGETQYF. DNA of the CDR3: TGTGCCAGCAGCTTAAATAGGGGAGGTTCGGGAGAGACCCAGTACTTC.

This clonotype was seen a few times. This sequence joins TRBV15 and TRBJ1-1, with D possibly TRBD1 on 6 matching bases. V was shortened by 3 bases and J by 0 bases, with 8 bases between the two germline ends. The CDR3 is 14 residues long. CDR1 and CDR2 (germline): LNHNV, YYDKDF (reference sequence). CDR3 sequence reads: CATSSGQLNTEAFF. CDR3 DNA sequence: TGTGCCACCAGCAGCGGACAGTTGAACACTGAAGCTTTCTTT.

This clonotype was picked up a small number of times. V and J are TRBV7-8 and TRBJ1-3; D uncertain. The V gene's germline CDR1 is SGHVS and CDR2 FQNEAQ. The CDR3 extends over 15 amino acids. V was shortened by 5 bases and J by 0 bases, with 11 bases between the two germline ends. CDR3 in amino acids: CASSPQVNSGNTIYF. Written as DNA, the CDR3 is TGTGCCAGCAGCCCCCAGGTTAACTCTGGAAACACCATATATTTT.

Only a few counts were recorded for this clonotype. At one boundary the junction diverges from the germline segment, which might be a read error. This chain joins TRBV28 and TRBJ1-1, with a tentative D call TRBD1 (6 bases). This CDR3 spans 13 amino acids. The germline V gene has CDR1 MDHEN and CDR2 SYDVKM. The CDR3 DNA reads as TGTGCCAGTAGTTTCAGGGGATACACTGAAGCTTTCTTT. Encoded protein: CASSFRGYTEAFF. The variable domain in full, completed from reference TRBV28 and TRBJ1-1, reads DVKVTQSSRYLVKRTGEKVFLECVQDMDHENMFWYRQDPGLGLRLIYFSYDVKMKEKGDIPEGYSVSREKKERFSLILESASTNQTSMYLCASSFRGYTEAFFGQGTRLTVV.

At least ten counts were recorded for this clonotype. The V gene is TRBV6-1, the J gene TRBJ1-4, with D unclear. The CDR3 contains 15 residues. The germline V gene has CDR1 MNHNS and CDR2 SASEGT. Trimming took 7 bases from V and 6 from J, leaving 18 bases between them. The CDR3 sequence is CASMGADLGDEKLFF. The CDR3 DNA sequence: TGTGCCAGCATGGGAGCGGACCTCGGTGATGAAAAACTGTTTTTT.